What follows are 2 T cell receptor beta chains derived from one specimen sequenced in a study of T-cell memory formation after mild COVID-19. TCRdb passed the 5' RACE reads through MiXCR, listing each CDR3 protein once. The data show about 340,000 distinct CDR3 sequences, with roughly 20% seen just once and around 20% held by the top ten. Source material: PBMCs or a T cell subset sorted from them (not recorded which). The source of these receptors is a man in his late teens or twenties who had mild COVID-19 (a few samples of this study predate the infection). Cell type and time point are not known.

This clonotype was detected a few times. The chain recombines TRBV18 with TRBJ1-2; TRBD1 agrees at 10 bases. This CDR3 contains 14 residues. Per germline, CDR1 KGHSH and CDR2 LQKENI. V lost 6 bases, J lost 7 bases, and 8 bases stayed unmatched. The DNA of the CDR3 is TGTGCCAGCTCCCCAGGGACAGGGGATGTTGGCTACACCTTC. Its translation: CASSPGTGDVGYTF.

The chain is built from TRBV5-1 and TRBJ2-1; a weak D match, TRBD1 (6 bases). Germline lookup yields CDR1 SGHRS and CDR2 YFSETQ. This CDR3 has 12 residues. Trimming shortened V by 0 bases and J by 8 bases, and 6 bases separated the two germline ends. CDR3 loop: CASSLDRDEQFF. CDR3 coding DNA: TGCGCCAGCAGCTTGGACAGGGATGAGCAGTTCTTC.